Below, 23 T cell receptor beta chains from the same sample are listed, as sequenced in a study of regulatory T cells in long-lasting Graves disease. As for time point: persistent/refractory GD, antithyroid drugs over 5 years with positive TRAb. Researchers made the TCR library from RNA that was extracted from PBMCs. According to the study, TCR beta libraries were built with iRepertoire HTBI primers and CDR3-region Arm-PCR. From the multiplex PCR reads, TCRdb called clonotypes with MiXCR, one entry per CDR3 protein. The sample lists 650,000 to 850,000 distinct CDR3 sequences; about 32% were seen once. The sample here was peripheral blood mononuclear cells (PBMCs), taken when the disease was refractory, from a patient treated with antithyroid drugs. Receptor source: a female donor with Graves disease.

This clonotype was counted a few times. This chain connects TRBV19 to TRBJ1-1; D gene ambiguous. The CDR3 runs 14 residues. The V end was cut by 5 bases, the J end by 0 bases, with 10 bases between. Germline assignment: CDR1 LNHDA and CDR2 SQIVND (reference sequence). The CDR3 region is CASSDRTVNTEAFF. CDR3 nucleotides: TGTGCCAGTAGTGATAGGACGGTGAACACTGAAGCTTTCTTT.

The chain uses TRBV27 and TRBJ2-4; possibly TRBD1 for D (6 bases). This CDR3 contains 13 residues. V was cut by 7 bases and J by 2 bases, with 9 bases left in between. Germline V CDR1 and CDR2: MNHEY, SMNVEV (reference sequence). CDR3 bases: TGTGCCAGCAAGGGGGAGACCAAAAACATTCAGTACTTC. Protein product: CASKGETKNIQYF.

This clonotype was recorded at least ten times. V usage is TRBV6-1 and J usage is TRBJ1-3; 8 positions match TRBD1. The CDR3 is made up of 15 amino acids. The germline gives CDR1 MNHNS, CDR2 SASEGT. With 3 bases clipped from V and 2 bases from J, the junction kept 3 bases outside the gene matches. CDR3 residues: CASSDMDRAGNTIYF. The CDR3 DNA reads as TGTGCCAGCAGTGATATGGACAGGGCTGGAAACACCATATATTTT.

The sample holds many counts of this clonotype. CDR3 protein: CASSLVRRPYEQYF. CDR3 nucleotides: TGTGCCAGCAGCTTGGTCAGACGACCCTACGAGCAGTACTTC. The rearrangement links TRBV11-2 to TRBJ2-7; D is unclear. Trimming pared 3 bases from V and 2 bases from J, leaving 11 bases between. There are 14 residues in the CDR3. CDR1 is SGHAT, CDR2 FQNNGV, per germline. The entire variable domain, with the rest obtained from reference TRBV11-2 and TRBJ2-7, is as follows: EAGVAQSPRYKIIEKRQSVAFWCNPISGHATLYWYQQILGQGPKLLIQFQNNGVVDDSQLPKDRFSAERLKGVDSTLKIQPAKLEDSAVYLCASSLVRRPYEQYFGPGTRLTVT.

The chain has TRBV6-5 and TRBJ2-7; the match to TRBD2 covers 11 bases. The CDR3 is 21 residues long. Germline CDR1 reads MNHEY; CDR2 reads SVGAGI. With 0 bases clipped from V and 2 bases from J, the junction kept 18 bases outside the gene matches. The CDR3 loop is CASSYSTGPGTSGTNTYEQYF. In DNA form, the CDR3 reads TGTGCCAGCAGTTACTCGACAGGGCCCGGGACTAGCGGAACAAACACCTACGAGCAGTACTTC.

This clonotype occurred a few times. The chain is built from TRBV25-1 and TRBJ1-5; TRBD1 agrees at 7 bases. V gave up 1 base and J gave up 0 bases; unmatched junction bases: 3. CDR1 is MGHDK and CDR2 is SYGVNS in the germline V gene. The CDR3 totals 16 residues. This CDR3 reads CASSELGTDSNQPQHF. The CDR3 DNA sequence: TGTGCCAGCAGTGAATTGGGGACAGATAGCAATCAGCCCCAGCATTTT.

This clonotype turned up a few times. The chain combines TRBV27 with TRBJ2-5, with D unclear. From germline, CDR1 is MNHEY and CDR2 SMNVEV (reference sequence). Trimming removed 5 bases from V and 13 bases from J, with 17 bases in between. The CDR3 extends over 12 amino acids. The CDR3 DNA follows: TGTGCCAGCAGTCCGAAATCCGGACCAGCGTACTTC. Its translation is CASSPKSGPAYF.

The CDR3 bases are TGTGCCAGCAGCTCGACTCTACAGGGTTGGGATTCACCCCTCCACTTT. This codes for CASSSTLQGWDSPLHF. J is TRBJ1-6 and V is TRBV11-2; D is possibly TRBD1 (6 bases). Germline-derived CDR1 and CDR2 are SGHAT and FQNNGV. V was shortened by 4 bases and J by 8 bases, with 18 bases between the two germline ends. This CDR3 is built from 16 residues. Drawing the rest from reference TRBV11-2 and TRBJ1-6, the complete variable domain is EAGVAQSPRYKIIEKRQSVAFWCNPISGHATLYWYQQILGQGPKLLIQFQNNGVVDDSQLPKDRFSAERLKGVDSTLKIQPAKLEDSAVYLCASSSTLQGWDSPLHFGNGTRLTVT.

In its sample, this clonotype was seen a few times. The rearrangement uses TRBV19 and TRBJ1-2, with D maybe TRBD1 (6 bases). Germline values: CDR1 LNHDA, CDR2 SQIVND (reference sequence). V was shortened by 2 bases and J by 3 bases, with 13 bases between the two germline ends. The CDR3 runs 15 residues. The CDR3 DNA sequence: TGTGCCAGTAGTATATGGGCAGGGGATGACTATGGCTACACCTTC. This codes for CASSIWAGDDYGYTF.

This clonotype has a handful of counts. The rearrangement links TRBV11-3 to TRBJ2-2, with D perhaps TRBD2 (6 bases). With 1 base removed from V and 3 bases from J, the gap between germline ends came to 15 bases. The CDR3 is made up of 17 amino acids. Germline loops: CDR1 SGHNT, CDR2 YENEEA. The CDR3 nucleotides are TGTGCCAGCAGCTTAGGATTTGCGGGACCTTACACCGGGGAGCTGTTTTTT. It yields the protein CASSLGFAGPYTGELFF.

This clonotype was counted between two and nine times. Likely a read error: the CDR3 ends without its conserved phenylalanine or tryptophan. The rearrangement joins TRBV5-4 to TRBJ1-2; possibly TRBD1 for D (5 bases). V was cut by 4 bases and J by 5 bases, with 15 bases left in between. The CDR3 sequence is 14 residues long. In germline, CDR1 is SGHNT, CDR2 YYREEE (reference sequence). The CDR3 sequence is CASSPDGAVYGYTL. DNA for the CDR3: TGTGCCAGCAGCCCTGACGGGGCTGTGTATGGCTACACCCTC.

This clonotype was counted a few times. This chain links TRBV30 with TRBJ1-2, with no clear D. The CDR3 totals 12 residues. The V gene lost 0 bases and the J gene lost 4 bases, with 6 bases spanning the gap. Germline loops: CDR1 GTSNPN, CDR2 SVGIG (reference sequence). The chain's CDR3 is CAWSVVSYGYTF. The CDR3 DNA reads TGTGCCTGGAGTGTCGTCAGCTATGGCTACACCTTC.

The chain has TRBV27 and TRBJ1-4, with 9 bases identical to TRBD1. Germline CDR1 reads MNHEY; CDR2 reads SMNVEV (reference sequence). CDR3 length: 15 residues. The trim removed 5 bases at V and 7 bases at J, leaving 8 bases unmatched. The CDR3 coding sequence is TGTGCCAGCAGTGCCCACAGGGGGCCCTTTGAAAAACTGTTTTTT. It codes for CASSAHRGPFEKLFF.

This clonotype has at least ten counts. The chain recombines TRBV2 with TRBJ2-7; 9 bases agree with TRBD2. V was clipped by 5 bases and J by 4 bases; unmatched bases: 18. CDR3 size: 18 residues. Per the germline V gene, CDR1 is SNHLY and CDR2 is FYNNEI. CDR3 amino acids: CASSCPLLLAGSSYEQYF. CDR3 DNA sequence: TGTGCCAGCAGTTGTCCCCTCCTACTAGCGGGCTCCTCATACGAGCAGTACTTC.

The V and J genes are TRBV30 and TRBJ1-1; perhaps TRBD1 as D (5 bases). The CDR3 extends over 12 amino acids. The germline V gene has CDR1 GTSNPN and CDR2 SVGIG (reference sequence). V was clipped by 1 base and J by 7 bases, with 10 bases between them. The CDR3 loop reads CAWSELDSEAFF. CDR3 bases: TGTGCCTGGAGTGAACTCGACAGTGAAGCTTTCTTT.

The chain has TRBV30 and TRBJ1-5; D call uncertain. Germline CDR1 and CDR2: GTSNPN and SVGIG (reference sequence). The CDR3 consists of 13 residues. V was pared by 3 bases and J by 3 bases, with 9 bases between. The CDR3 protein is CAWSPGVNQPQHF. The CDR3 coding sequence is TGTGCCTGGAGCCCCGGTGTCAATCAGCCCCAGCATTTT.

This clonotype came up many times. This chain connects TRBV2 to TRBJ1-2; D is unresolved. V was pared by 6 bases and J by 0 bases, with 17 bases between. The CDR3 has 16 amino acids. The V gene's germline CDR1 is SNHLY and CDR2 FYNNEI. This CDR3 reads CASRSALTGTNYGYTF. CDR3 sequence (DNA): TGTGCCAGCAGGTCCGCCCTGACCGGGACTAACTATGGCTACACCTTC.

The sample holds many counts of this clonotype. The chain employs TRBV27 and TRBJ1-2; D is undetermined. The germline CDR1 and CDR2 sequences are MNHEY and SMNVEV (reference sequence). Trimming took off 2 bases at V and 6 bases at J, with 13 bases between the two ends. This CDR3 contains 14 residues. CDR3 region: CASSLRRSGNGYTF. In DNA form, the CDR3 reads TGTGCCAGCAGTTTAAGGCGTTCGGGGAATGGCTACACCTTC.

The DNA of the CDR3 is TGCGCCAGCAGCTTGGTGGGACGGTTGGCCACTGAAGCTTTCTTT. Its protein is CASSLVGRLATEAFF. This sequence joins TRBV5-1 and TRBJ1-1; tentatively, D is TRBD1 (5 bases). Between the trimmed V and J ends, which lost 0 bases and 4 bases, there was a span of 13 bases. Germline V gives CDR1 SGHRS, CDR2 YFSETQ. The CDR3 runs 15 residues.

This rearrangement joins TRBV29-1 to TRBJ1-2; D possibly corresponds to TRBD1 (6 bases). Germline CDR1 and CDR2: SQVTM and ANQGSEA. The V gene lost 7 bases and the J gene lost 5 bases, with 17 bases spanning the gap. CDR3 length equals 13 residues. CDR3 coding DNA: TGCAGCGCTCCTTCGGGGGGCGGGTATGGCTACACCTTC. Its protein is CSAPSGGGYGYTF. The full variable domain, with the rest looked up from reference TRBV29-1 and TRBJ1-2, is SAVISQKPSRDICQRGTSLTIQCQVDSQVTMMFWYRQQPGQSLTLIATANQGSEATYESGFVIDKFPISRPNLTFSTLTVSNMSPEDSSIYLCSAPSGGGYGYTFGSGTRLTVV.

V is TRBV7-2 and J is TRBJ1-4; a possible D gene is TRBD1 (5 bases). Germline CDR1 is SGHTA and CDR2 is FQGNSA. V shed 5 bases and J shed 8 bases, with 15 bases lying between them. The length of the CDR3 is 14 residues. In nucleotides, the CDR3 is TGTGCCAGCAGCCACCGGGGGAATTGGGAAAAACTGTTTTTT. It encodes CASSHRGNWEKLFF.

The gene calls are TRBV4-1 and TRBJ2-2; no firm D call. CDR1 and CDR2 (germline): MGHRA, YSYEKL. Trimming took 10 bases from V and 4 from J, leaving 10 bases between them. CDR3 size: 12 residues. In nucleotides, the CDR3 is TGCGCCACCTCCGCAGGCACCGGGGAGCTGTTTTTT. Its protein product is CATSAGTGELFF.

This clonotype was recorded many times. The V gene is TRBV28, the J gene TRBJ1-5; unclear D gene. V was shortened by 7 bases and J by 2 bases, with 12 bases between the two germline ends. Germline V lookup: CDR1 MDHEN, CDR2 SYDVKM. The CDR3 contains 14 residues. The CDR3 sequence: CASIGGAGNQPQHF. CDR3 bases: TGTGCCAGCATCGGTGGCGCGGGCAATCAGCCCCAGCATTTT.